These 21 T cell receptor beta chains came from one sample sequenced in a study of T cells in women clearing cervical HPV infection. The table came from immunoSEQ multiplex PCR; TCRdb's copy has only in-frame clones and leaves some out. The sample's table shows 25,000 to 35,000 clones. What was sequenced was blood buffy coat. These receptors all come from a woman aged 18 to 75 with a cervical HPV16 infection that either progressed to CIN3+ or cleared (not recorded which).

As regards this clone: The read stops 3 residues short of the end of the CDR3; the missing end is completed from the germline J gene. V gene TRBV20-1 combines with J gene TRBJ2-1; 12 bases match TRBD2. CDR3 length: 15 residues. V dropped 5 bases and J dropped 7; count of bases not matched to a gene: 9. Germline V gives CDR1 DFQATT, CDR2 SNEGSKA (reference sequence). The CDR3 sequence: CSAATLTSGRNEQFF. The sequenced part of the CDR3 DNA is TGCAGTGCTGCCACCCTTACTAGCGGGAGGAATGAG.

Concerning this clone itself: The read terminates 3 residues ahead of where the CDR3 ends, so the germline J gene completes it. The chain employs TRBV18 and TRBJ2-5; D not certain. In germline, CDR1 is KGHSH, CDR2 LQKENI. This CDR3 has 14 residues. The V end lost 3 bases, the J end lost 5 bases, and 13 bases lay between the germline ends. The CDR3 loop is CASSPPVTLETQYF. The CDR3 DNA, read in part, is TGTGCCAGCTCACCCCCTGTGACTTTGGAGACC.

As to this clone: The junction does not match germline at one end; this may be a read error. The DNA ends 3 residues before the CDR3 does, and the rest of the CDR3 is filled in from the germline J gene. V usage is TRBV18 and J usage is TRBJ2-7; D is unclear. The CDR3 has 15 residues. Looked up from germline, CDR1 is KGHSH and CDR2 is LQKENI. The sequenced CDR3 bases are TGTGCCAGCTCCCCACCGTCCCCTTCCGGCTACGAG. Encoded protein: CASSPPSPSGYE. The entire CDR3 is CASSPPSPSGYEQYF.

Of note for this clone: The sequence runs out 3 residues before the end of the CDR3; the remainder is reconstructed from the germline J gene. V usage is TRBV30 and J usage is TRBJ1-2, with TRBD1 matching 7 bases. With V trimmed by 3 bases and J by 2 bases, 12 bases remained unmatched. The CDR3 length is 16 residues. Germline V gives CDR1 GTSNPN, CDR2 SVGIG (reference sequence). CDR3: CAWRPRTGELNYGYTF. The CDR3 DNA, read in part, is TGTGCCTGGAGGCCACGGACAGGCGAACTAAACTATGGC.

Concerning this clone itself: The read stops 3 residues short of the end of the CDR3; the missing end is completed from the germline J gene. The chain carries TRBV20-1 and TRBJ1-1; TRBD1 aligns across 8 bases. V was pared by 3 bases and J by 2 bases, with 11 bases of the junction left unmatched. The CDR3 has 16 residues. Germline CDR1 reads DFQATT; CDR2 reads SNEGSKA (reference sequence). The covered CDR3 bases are TGCAGTGCTAGCGTCCAGGGGGCGAATGGAAACACTGAA. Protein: CSASVQGANGNTE. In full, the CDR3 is CSASVQGANGNTEAFF.

Incomplete CDR3 DNA: TGTGCCAGCAGTTTAGGGTTCTCCGGGGCCAACGTC. As protein: CASSLGFSGANV. The whole CDR3 region reads CASSLGFSGANVLTF. V gene TRBV2 combines with J gene TRBJ2-6; D is uncertain. The read ends 3 residues before the CDR3 terminus; that terminus is restored from the germline J gene. Germline V gives CDR1 SNHLY, CDR2 FYNNEI. V was trimmed by 5 bases and J by 4 bases, leaving 12 bases between them. This CDR3 comprises 15 residues.

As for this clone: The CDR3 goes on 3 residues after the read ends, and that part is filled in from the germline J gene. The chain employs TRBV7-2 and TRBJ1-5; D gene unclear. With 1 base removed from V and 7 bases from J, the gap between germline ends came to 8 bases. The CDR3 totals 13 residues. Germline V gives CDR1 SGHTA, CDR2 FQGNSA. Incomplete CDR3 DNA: TGTGCCAGCAGCTTAGGAGAGGTGCAGCCC. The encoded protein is CASSLGEVQP. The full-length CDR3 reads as CASSLGEVQPQHF.

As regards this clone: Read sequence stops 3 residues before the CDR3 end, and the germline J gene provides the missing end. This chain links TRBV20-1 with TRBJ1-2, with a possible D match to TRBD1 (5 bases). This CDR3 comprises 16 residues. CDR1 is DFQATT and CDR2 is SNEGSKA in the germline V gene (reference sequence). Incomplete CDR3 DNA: TGCAGTGCTAGAGATAGCATCACCGGACCCGGGGGGGGC. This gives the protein CSARDSITGPGGG. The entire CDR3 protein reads CSARDSITGPGGGYTF.

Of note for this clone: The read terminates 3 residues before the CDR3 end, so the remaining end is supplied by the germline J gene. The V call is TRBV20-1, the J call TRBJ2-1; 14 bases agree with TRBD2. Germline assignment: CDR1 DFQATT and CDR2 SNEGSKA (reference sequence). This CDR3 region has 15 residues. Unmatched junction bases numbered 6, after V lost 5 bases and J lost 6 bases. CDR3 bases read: TGCAGTGCTTCCAGACTAGCGGGAGGGTTCAATGAG. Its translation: CSASRLAGGFNE. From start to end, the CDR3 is CSASRLAGGFNEQFF.

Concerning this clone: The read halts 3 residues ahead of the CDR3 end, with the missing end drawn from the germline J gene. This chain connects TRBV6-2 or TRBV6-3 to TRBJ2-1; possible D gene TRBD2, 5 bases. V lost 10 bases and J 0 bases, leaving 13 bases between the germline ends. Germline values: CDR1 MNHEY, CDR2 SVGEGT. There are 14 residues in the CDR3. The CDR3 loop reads CATRDYSSYNEQFF. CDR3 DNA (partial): TGTGCCACCAGAGACTATTCCTCCTACAATGAG.

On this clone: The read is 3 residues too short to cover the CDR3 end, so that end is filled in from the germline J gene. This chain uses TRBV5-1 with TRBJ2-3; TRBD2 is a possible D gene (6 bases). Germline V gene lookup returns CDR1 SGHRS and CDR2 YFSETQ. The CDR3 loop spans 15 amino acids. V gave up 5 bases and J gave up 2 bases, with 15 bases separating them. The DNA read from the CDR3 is TGCGCCAGCAGTCGGGGGAAGGACTACACAGATACG. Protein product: CASSRGKDYTDT. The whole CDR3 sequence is CASSRGKDYTDTQYF.

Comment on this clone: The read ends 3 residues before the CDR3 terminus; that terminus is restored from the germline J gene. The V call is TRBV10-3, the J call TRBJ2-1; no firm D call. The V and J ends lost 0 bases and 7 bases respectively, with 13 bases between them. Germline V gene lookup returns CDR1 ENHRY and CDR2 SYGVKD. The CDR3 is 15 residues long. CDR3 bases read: TGTGCCATCAGTGAGTCACAGTCTATTGGGAATGAG. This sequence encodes CAISESQSIGNE. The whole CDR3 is CAISESQSIGNEQFF.

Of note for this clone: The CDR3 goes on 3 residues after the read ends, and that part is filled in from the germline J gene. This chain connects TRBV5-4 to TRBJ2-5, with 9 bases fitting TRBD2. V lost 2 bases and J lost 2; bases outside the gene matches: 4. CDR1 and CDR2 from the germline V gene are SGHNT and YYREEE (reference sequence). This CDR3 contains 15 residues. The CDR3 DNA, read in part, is TGTGCCAGCAGCTTATTAGCGGGAGCGCAAGAGACC. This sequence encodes CASSLLAGAQET. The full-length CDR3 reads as CASSLLAGAQETQYF.

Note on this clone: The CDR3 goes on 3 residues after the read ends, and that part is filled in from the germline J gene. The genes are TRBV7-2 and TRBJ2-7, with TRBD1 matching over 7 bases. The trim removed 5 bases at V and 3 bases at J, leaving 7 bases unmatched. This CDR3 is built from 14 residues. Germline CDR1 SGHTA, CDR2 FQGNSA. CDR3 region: CASSRGQVSYEQYF. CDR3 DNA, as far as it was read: TGTGCCAGCAGCCGAGGACAGGTCAGCTACGAG.

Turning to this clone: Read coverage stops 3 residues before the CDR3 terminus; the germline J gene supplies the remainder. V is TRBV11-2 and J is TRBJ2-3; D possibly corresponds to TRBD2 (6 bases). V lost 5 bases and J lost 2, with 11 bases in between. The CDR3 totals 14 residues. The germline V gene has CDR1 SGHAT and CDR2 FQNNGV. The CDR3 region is CASSPRGTTDTQYF. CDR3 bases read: TGTGCCAGCAGCCCGCGGGGTACCACAGATACG.

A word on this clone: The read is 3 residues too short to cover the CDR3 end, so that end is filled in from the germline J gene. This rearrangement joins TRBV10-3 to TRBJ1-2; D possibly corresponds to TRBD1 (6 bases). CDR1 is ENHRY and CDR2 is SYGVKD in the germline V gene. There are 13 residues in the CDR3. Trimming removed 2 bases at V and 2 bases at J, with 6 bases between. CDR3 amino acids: CAISERGNYGYTF. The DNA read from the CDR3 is TGTGCCATCAGTGAGAGGGGGAACTATGGC.

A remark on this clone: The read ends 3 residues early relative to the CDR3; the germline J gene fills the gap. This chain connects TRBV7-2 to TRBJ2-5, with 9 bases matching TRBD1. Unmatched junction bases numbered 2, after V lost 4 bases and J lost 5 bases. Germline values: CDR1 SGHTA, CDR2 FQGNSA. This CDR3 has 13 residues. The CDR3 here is CASSSGTGETQYF. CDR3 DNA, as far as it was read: TGTGCCAGCAGCTCCGGGACAGGGGAGACC.

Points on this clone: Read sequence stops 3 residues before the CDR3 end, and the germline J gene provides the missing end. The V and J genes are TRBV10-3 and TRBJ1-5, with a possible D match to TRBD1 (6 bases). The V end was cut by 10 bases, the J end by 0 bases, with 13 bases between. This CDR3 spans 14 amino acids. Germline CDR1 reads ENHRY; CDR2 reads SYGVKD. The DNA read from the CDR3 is TGTGCCACCCGGGACACCCATAGCAATCAGCCC. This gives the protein CATRDTHSNQP. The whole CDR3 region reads CATRDTHSNQPQHF.

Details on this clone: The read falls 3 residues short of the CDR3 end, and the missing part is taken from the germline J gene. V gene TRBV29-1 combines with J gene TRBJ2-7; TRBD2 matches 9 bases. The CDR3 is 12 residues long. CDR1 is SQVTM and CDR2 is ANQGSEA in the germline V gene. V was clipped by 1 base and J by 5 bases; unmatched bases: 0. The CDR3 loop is CSVEVAGDEQYF. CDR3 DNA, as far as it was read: TGCAGCGTTGAAGTAGCGGGAGACGAG.

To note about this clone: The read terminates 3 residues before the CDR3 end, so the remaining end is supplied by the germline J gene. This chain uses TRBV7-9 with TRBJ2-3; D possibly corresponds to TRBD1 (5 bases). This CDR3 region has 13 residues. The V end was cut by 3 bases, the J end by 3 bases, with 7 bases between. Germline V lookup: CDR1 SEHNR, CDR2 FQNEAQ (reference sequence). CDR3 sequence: CASSFRETDTQYF. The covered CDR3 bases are TGTGCCAGCAGCTTCAGGGAAACAGATACG. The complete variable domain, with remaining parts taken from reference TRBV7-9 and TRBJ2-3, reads DTGVSQNPRHKITKRGQNVTFRCDPISEHNRLYWYRQTLGQGPEFLTYFQNEAQLEKSRLLSDRFSAERPKGSFSTLEIQRTEQGDSAMYLCASSFRETDTQYFGPGTRLTVL.

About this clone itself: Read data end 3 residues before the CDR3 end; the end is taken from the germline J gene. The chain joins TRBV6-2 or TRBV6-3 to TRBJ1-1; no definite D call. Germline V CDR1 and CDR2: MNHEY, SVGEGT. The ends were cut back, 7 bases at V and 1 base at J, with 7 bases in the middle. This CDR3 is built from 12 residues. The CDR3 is CASKRGNTEAFF. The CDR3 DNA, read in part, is TGTGCCAGCAAAAGAGGGAACACTGAA.